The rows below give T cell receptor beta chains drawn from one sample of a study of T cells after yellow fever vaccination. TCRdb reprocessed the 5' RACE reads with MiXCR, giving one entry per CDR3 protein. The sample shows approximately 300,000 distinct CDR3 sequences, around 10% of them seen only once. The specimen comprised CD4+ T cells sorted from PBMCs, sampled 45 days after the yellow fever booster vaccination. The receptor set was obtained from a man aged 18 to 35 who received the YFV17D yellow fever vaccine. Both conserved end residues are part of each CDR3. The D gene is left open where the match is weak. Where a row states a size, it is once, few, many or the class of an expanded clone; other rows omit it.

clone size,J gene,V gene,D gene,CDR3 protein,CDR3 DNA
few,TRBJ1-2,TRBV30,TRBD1,CAWSETGANYGYTF,TGTGCCTGGAGTGAGACAGGGGCTAACTATGGCTACACCTTC
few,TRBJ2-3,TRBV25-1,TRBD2,CASSEKGRVTQYF,TGTGCCAGCAGTGAAAAGGGGAGGGTAACGCAGTATTTT
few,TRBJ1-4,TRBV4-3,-,CASSQGWGEKLFF,TGCGCCAGCAGCCAGGGCTGGGGTGAAAAACTGTTTTTT
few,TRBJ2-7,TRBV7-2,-,CASSSSDRYEQYF,TGTGCCAGCAGCTCTAGCGACCGATACGAGCAGTACTTC
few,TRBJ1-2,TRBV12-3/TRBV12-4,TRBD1,CASSGTRQGVYGYTF,TGTGCCAGCAGTGGGACCCGGCAGGGGGTGTATGGCTACACCTTC
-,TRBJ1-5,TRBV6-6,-,CASGTGPTSNQPQHF,TGTGCCAGCGGGACGGGACCTACTAGCAATCAGCCCCAGCATTTT
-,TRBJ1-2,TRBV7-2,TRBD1,CASRRDRVSGYTF,TGTGCCAGCAGAAGGGACAGGGTATCTGGCTACACCTTC
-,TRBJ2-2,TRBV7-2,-,CASSFLGSPKRTGELFF,TGTGCCAGCAGCTTCCTGGGGTCGCCGAAACGGACCGGGGAGCTGTTTTTT
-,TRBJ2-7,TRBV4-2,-,CASSPPAPPLYEQYF,TGTGCCAGCAGCCCCCCAGCTCCTCCTCTCTACGAGCAGTACTTC
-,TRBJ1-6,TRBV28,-,CASSFLGDSVRAPLHF,TGTGCCAGCAGTTTCCTTGGGGATTCGGTGAGGGCACCCCTCCACTTT
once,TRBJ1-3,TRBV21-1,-,CASSKGPTESGNTIYF,TGTGCCAGCAGCAAGGGCCCCACAGAGTCTGGAAACACCATATATTTT
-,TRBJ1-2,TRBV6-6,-,CASSNSGGTPTGYTF,TGTGCCAGCAGTAACTCCGGGGGCACCCCAACGGGCTACACCTTC
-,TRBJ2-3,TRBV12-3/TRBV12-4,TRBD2,CASTQGAGLAGLRATDTQYF,TGTGCCAGCACCCAAGGGGCGGGACTAGCGGGGTTGAGAGCCACAGATACGCAGTATTTT
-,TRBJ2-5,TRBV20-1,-,CSARDYTGQETQYF,TGCAGTGCTAGAGATTATACGGGTCAAGAGACCCAGTACTTC
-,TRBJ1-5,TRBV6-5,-,CASSWRPNQPQHF,TGTGCCAGCAGTTGGAGGCCGAATCAGCCCCAGCATTTT
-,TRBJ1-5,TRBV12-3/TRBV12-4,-,CASSSTGGGAGQPQHF,TGTGCCAGCAGTTCGACCGGGGGGGGCGCGGGGCAGCCCCAGCATTTT
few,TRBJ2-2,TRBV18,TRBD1,CASSVGQGAFGELFF,TGTGCCAGCTCCGTGGGACAGGGGGCCTTCGGGGAGCTGTTTTTT
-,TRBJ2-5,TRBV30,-,CAWTPGVQETQYF,TGTGCCTGGACGCCCGGGGTACAAGAGACCCAGTACTTC
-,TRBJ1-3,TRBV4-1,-,CASSQDGRHTIYF,TGCGCCAGCAGCCAAGACGGTCGCCACACCATATATTTT
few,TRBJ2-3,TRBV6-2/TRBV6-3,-,CASSYLRVVPDTQYF,TGTGCCAGCAGTTATCTACGGGTTGTGCCAGATACGCAGTATTTT
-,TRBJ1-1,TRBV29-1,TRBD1,CSADRGMNTEAFF,TGCAGCGCCGACAGGGGGATGAACACTGAAGCTTTCTTT
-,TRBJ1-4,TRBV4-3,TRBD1,CASSQGTGEKLFF,TGCGCCAGCAGCCAAGGGACAGGGGAAAAACTGTTTTTT
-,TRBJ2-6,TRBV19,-,CASGPRAGANVLTF,TGTGCCTCGGGCCCCAGGGCTGGGGCCAACGTCCTGACTTTC
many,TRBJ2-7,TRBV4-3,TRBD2,CASSHGGGYEQYF,TGCGCCAGCAGCCATGGCGGGGGCTACGAGCAGTACTTC
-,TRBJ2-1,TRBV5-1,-,CASKLGGNEQFF,TGCGCCAGCAAGCTTGGGGGAAATGAGCAGTTCTTC
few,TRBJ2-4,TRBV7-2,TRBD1,CASSLWTGLEDIQYF,TGTGCCAGCAGCCTGTGGACAGGGCTAGAGGACATTCAGTACTTC
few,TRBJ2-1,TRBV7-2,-,CASSRRGPGSSYNEQFF,TGTGCCAGCAGCCGTAGAGGCCCGGGGAGCTCCTACAATGAGCAGTTCTTC
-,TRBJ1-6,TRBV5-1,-,CASSLNSMDSPLHF,TGCGCCAGCAGCTTGAACAGTATGGATTCACCCCTCCACTTT
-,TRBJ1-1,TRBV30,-,CAWARGNTEAFF,TGTGCCTGGGCCCGGGGGAACACTGAAGCTTTCTTT
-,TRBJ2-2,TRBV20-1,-,CSATGRNTGELFF,TGCAGTGCAACAGGGAGGAACACCGGGGAGCTGTTTTTT
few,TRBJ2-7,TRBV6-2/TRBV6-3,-,CASSYSTYEQYF,TGTGCCAGCAGTTACTCGACTTACGAGCAGTACTTC
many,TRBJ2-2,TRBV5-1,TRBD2,CASSDISGGGTGELFF,TGCGCCAGCAGCGATATTAGCGGGGGTGGCACCGGGGAGCTGTTTTTT
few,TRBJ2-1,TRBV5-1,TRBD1,CASSSTGQNYNEQFF,TGCGCCAGCAGCTCCACGGGACAGAATTACAATGAGCAGTTCTTC
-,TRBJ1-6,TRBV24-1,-,CATSDRAPLHF,TGTGCCACCAGTGACAGAGCACCCCTCCACTTT
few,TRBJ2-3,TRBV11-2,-,CAISPIAHTQYF,TGTGCGATTAGCCCGATCGCGCATACGCAGTATTTT
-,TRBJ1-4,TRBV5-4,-,CASKVEGEKLFF,TGTGCCAGCAAGGTAGAAGGCGAAAAACTGTTTTTT
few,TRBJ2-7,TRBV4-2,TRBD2,CASSQDLAGSYEQYF,TGTGCCAGCAGCCAAGATCTAGCGGGGAGTTACGAGCAGTACTTC
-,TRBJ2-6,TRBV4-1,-,CASSQALQGPTSGANVLTF,TGCGCCAGCAGCCAAGCCCTGCAGGGCCCCACCTCTGGGGCCAACGTCCTGACTTTC
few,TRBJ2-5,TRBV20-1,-,CSARDWVGSVSQETQYF,TGCAGTGCTAGAGATTGGGTCGGCTCGGTGAGCCAAGAGACCCAGTACTTC
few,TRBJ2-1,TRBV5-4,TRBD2,CASSLTPSGGAQFF,TGTGCCAGCAGCCTTACCCCGAGCGGGGGGGCCCAGTTCTTC
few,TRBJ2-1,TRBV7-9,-,CASSLPGEYEQFF,TGTGCCAGCAGCTTGCCAGGGGAATATGAGCAGTTCTTC
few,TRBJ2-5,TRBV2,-,CASNPSRGSTQETQYF,TGTGCCAGCAACCCCTCCCGAGGCAGTACCCAAGAGACCCAGTACTTC
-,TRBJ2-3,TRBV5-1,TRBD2,CASSKSSGGARTDTQYF,TGCGCCAGCAGCAAAAGTAGCGGGGGGGCCCGTACAGATACGCAGTATTTT
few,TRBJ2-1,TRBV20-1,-,CSASSYNEQFF,TGCAGTGCTAGCAGTTACAATGAGCAGTTCTTC
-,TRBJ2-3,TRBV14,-,CASSQEPWNILWDTQYF,TGTGCCAGCAGCCAAGAACCATGGAACATATTGTGGGATACGCAGTATTTT
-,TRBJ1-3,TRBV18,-,CASSPRTTGNTIYF,TGTGCCAGCTCACCAAGGACTACTGGAAACACCATATATTTT
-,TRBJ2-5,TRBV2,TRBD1,CASSLDRGWPETQYF,TGTGCCAGCAGTCTAGACAGGGGATGGCCAGAGACCCAGTACTTC
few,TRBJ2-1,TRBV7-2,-,CASQPRLSYNEQFF,TGTGCCAGCCAACCTAGGTTGTCCTACAATGAGCAGTTCTTC
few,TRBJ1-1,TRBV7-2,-,CASGLLGGPGRVNTEAFF,TGTGCCAGCGGATTACTCGGGGGTCCCGGCCGGGTGAACACTGAAGCTTTCTTT
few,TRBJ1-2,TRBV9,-,CASSVLRPSGYTF,TGTGCCAGCAGCGTACTCCGACCGAGCGGCTACACCTTC
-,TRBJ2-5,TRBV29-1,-,CSVEGAGGETQYF,TGCAGCGTTGAAGGTGCCGGGGGAGAGACCCAGTACTTC
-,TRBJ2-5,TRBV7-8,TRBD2,CASRGLAGVQTQYF,TGTGCCAGCAGAGGACTAGCGGGGGTGCAGACCCAGTACTTC
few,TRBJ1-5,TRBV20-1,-,CSAIRQVLGNQPQHF,TGCAGTGCCATAAGGCAGGTTCTGGGCAATCAGCCCCAGCATTTT
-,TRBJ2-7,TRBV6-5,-,CASGRGGHSYEQYF,TGTGCCAGCGGTCGCGGGGGACACTCCTACGAGCAGTACTTC
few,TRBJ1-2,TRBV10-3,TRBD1,CAISLGQGGYTF,TGTGCCATCAGCCTAGGACAGGGTGGCTACACCTTC
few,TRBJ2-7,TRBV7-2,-,CASSLGGGKTYEQYF,TGTGCCAGCAGCTTAGGGGGGGGCAAAACCTACGAGCAGTACTTC
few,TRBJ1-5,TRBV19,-,CASSFGRRQPQHF,TGTGCCAGTAGTTTCGGGAGGCGACAGCCCCAGCATTTT
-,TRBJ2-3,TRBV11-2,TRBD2,CASSLGGLAGGQDTQYF,TGTGCCAGCAGCTTAGGCGGACTAGCGGGGGGGCAGGATACGCAGTATTTT
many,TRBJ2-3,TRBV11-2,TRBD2,CASSLRSGGVTDTQYF,TGTGCCAGCAGCTTACGTAGCGGGGGGGTAACAGATACGCAGTATTTT